This TCR beta chain was captured in a study of blood T cell repertoires in COVID-19. Study details: T cells, B-cell-depleted T cells, or PBMCs provided the cDNA or gDNA that served as material.

Cohort placement rested on clinical history that participants reported themselves. Authors' analysis steps: Researchers report that nucleated cell counts were estimated from reference gene primer amplification. Profiled with immunoSEQ multiplex PCR; TCRdb holds only in-frame clones, not every one. V and J calls and clone size are given by that table; D and trimming were obtained from the DNA. The sample holds around 180,000 clones; more than 80% are singletons and the top ten take approximately 12%. This clone was observed a single time. V lost 5 bases and J 3 bases, leaving 10 bases between the germline ends. The germline V gene has CDR1 LNHDA and CDR2 SQIVND (reference sequence). The CDR3 has 13 amino acids.

This receptor was identified in a man aged 45-65 years who had recovered from COVID-19. What was sequenced was PBMCs or T cells enriched from blood (not recorded which). The chain carries TRBV19 and TRBJ1-2; tentative D call: TRBD1 (6 bases). CDR3 protein: CASSLQGDYGYTF. CDR3 in DNA: TGTGCCAGTAGTTTACAGGGTGACTATGGCTACACCTTC.